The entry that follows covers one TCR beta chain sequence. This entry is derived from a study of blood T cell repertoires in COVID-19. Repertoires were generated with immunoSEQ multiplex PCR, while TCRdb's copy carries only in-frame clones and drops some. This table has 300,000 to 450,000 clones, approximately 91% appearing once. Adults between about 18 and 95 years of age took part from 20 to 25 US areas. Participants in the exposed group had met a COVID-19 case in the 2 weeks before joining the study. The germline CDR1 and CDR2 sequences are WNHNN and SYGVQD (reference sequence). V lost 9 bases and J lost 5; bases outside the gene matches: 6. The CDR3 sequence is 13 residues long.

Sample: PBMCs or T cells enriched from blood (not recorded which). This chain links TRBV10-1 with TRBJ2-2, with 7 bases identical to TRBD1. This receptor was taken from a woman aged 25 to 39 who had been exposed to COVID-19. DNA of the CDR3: TGCGCCAGACCGACAGGGCGGACCGGGGAGCTGTTTTTT. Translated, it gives CARPTGRTGELFF.